The 27 T cell receptor beta chains in this list originate from one sample, sequenced in a study of control samples from healthy donors and cancer patients. Sequenced by immunoSEQ multiplex PCR; TCRdb stores in-frame clones only, minus some. The table has approximately 180,000 clones, roughly 94% seen once. The sequenced material came from blood. The receptors originated from a young woman in good health.

The chain couples TRBV28 to TRBJ1-5; the D is unclear. Trimming stripped 6 bases from V and 2 bases from J, with 17 bases between. Looked up from germline, CDR1 is MDHEN and CDR2 is SYDVKM. This CDR3 is 16 amino acids long. In DNA, the CDR3 is TGTGCCAGCAGGGTCCGGGCCCCCGGAGGCAATCAGCCCCAGCATTTT. Residues: CASRVRAPGGNQPQHF.

V usage is TRBV19 and J usage is TRBJ2-5; 7 nucleotides agree with TRBD1. CDR1 is LNHDA, CDR2 SQIVND, per germline (reference sequence). The J segment lost 4 bases and the V segment lost 8 bases, leaving 7 bases of the junction unmatched. The CDR3 is made up of 13 amino acids. CDR3 in DNA: TGTGCCAGTCGCAATACAGGGGTAGAGACCCAGTACTTC. This encodes CASRNTGVETQYF.

The chain uses TRBV6-2 or TRBV6-3 and TRBJ1-5; D remains unclear. The CDR3 sequence is 16 residues long. V lost 6 bases, J lost 0 bases, and 15 bases lay in between. Germline loops: CDR1 MNHEY, CDR2 SVGEGT. The CDR3 sequence: CASSLGEPYSNQPQHF. Written as DNA, the CDR3 is TGTGCCAGCAGCCTCGGGGAGCCTTATAGCAATCAGCCCCAGCATTTT.

The chain combines TRBV6-5 with TRBJ1-5; possible D gene TRBD1, 6 bases. The CDR3 extends over 14 amino acids. Per germline, CDR1 MNHEY and CDR2 SVGAGI. V dropped 8 bases and J dropped 9 bases, with 20 bases sitting between them. The CDR3 loop is CASRINREEGPQHF. CDR3 coding DNA: TGTGCCAGCCGAATAAACAGGGAAGAGGGGCCCCAGCATTTT.

A single count supports this clone. The chain combines TRBV7-8 with TRBJ1-2; 11 bases line up with TRBD1. Germline-derived CDR1 and CDR2 are SGHVS and FQNEAQ. This CDR3 spans 14 amino acids. The trim removed 5 bases at V and 8 bases at J, leaving 7 bases unmatched. CDR3 nucleotide sequence: TGTGCCAGCAGCATGGACAGGGGGCGTTACGGCTACACCTTC. It encodes CASSMDRGRYGYTF. Variable domain in full (rest from reference TRBV7-8 and TRBJ1-2): GAGVSQSPRYKVAKRGQDVALRCDPISGHVSLFWYQQALGQGPEFLTYFQNEAQLDKSGLPSDRFFAERPEGSVSTLKIQRTQQEDSAVYLCASSMDRGRYGYTFGSGTRLTVV.

The chain uses TRBV11-3 and TRBJ2-1, with unresolved D. Germline V gene lookup returns CDR1 SGHNT and CDR2 YENEEA. The V end was cut by 2 bases, the J end by 10 bases, with 15 bases between. The CDR3 length is 14 residues. CDR3 bases: TGTGCCAGCAGCTTACATCGAACTTCACGCGAGCAGTTCTTC. Protein product: CASSLHRTSREQFF.

This chain uses TRBV2 with TRBJ1-2; D not resolved. The CDR3 sequence is 14 residues long. Trimming left V 9 bases short and J 4 bases short, with 18 bases between. The germline gives CDR1 SNHLY, CDR2 FYNNEI. Here the CDR3 reads CARQQAGLAYGYTF. The CDR3 nucleotides read TGTGCCAGACAGCAGGCAGGTCTGGCCTATGGCTACACCTTC.

The CDR3 loop is CASSLGGGQRDEKLFF. For the CDR3, the DNA is TGCGCCAGCAGCTTGGGAGGTGGTCAGAGGGATGAAAAACTGTTTTTT. The chain joins TRBV5-1 to TRBJ1-4, with D unclear. From germline, CDR1 is SGHRS and CDR2 YFSETQ. CDR3 size: 16 residues. Trimming took 0 bases from V and 6 from J, leaving 15 bases between them.

In its sample, this clone was seen once. The V and J genes are TRBV28 and TRBJ2-7; 8 bases are shared with TRBD2. Germline V lookup: CDR1 MDHEN, CDR2 SYDVKM. V lost 2 bases to trimming and J lost 1 base; unmatched junction nucleotides: 7. CDR3 length equals 16 residues. CDR3 amino acids: CASSLDREGRSYEQYF. The CDR3 coding sequence is TGTGCCAGCAGTTTAGACCGGGAGGGCCGGTCCTACGAGCAGTACTTC.

This chain uses TRBV11-2 with TRBJ2-6; possible D gene TRBD2, 6 bases. V lost 5 bases, J lost 2 bases, and 19 bases lay in between. The CDR3 consists of 18 residues. Per the germline V gene, CDR1 is SGHAT and CDR2 is FQNNGV. The CDR3 sequence: CASSTLRLALTGANVLTF. CDR3 nucleotide sequence: TGTGCCAGCAGCACCCTAAGGCTAGCGCTAACTGGGGCCAACGTCCTGACTTTC.

The J gene is TRBJ2-3, the V gene TRBV27; TRBD1 matches 7 bases. J lost 4 bases, V lost 5 bases, and 6 bases had no gene match. The CDR3 runs 14 residues. Per the germline V gene, CDR1 is MNHEY and CDR2 is SMNVEV (reference sequence). The DNA for the CDR3 is TGTGCCAGCAGTGATTACAGGGGCCCAGATACGCAGTATTTT. It yields the protein CASSDYRGPDTQYF.

This chain uses TRBV7-8 with TRBJ1-5, with a tentative D call TRBD1 (6 bases). The CDR3 contains 15 residues. Trimming took 1 base from V and 7 from J, leaving 14 bases between them. Germline CDR1 SGHVS, CDR2 FQNEAQ. In DNA form, the CDR3 reads TGTGCCAGCAGCTTAGGTAACAGGGTCGACCAGCCCCAGCATTTT. It encodes CASSLGNRVDQPQHF.

The V and J genes are TRBV19 and TRBJ1-2, with a weak D call TRBD1 (6 bases). Germline V gene data show CDR1 as LNHDA and CDR2 as SQIVND (reference sequence). This CDR3 region has 16 residues. V lost 4 bases, J lost 0 bases, and 15 bases lay in between. Written as DNA, the CDR3 is TGTGCCAGTAGTAAGCACACCCAGGGGACTAACTATGGCTACACCTTC. This gives the protein CASSKHTQGTNYGYTF. Using reference TRBV19 and TRBJ1-2 for the parts outside the CDR3, the full variable domain is DGGITQSPKYLFRKEGQNVTLSCEQNLNHDAMYWYRQDPGQGLRLIYYSQIVNDFQKGDIAEGYSVSREKKESFPLTVTSAQKNPTAFYLCASSKHTQGTNYGYTFGSGTRLTVV.

The rearrangement links TRBV2 to TRBJ2-1; 10 nucleotides match TRBD1. The CDR3 is made up of 15 amino acids. V dropped 4 bases and J dropped 1; count of bases not matched to a gene: 1. CDR1 and CDR2 from the germline V gene are SNHLY and FYNNEI. Written as DNA, the CDR3 is TGTGCCAGCAGTGTGGACAGGGGGTCCTACAATGAGCAGTTCTTC. Protein product: CASSVDRGSYNEQFF.

This sequence joins TRBV6-5 and TRBJ1-5; 8 bases agree with TRBD1. V trimming: 6 bases; J trimming: 4 bases; junction bases outside the gene matches: 8. The CDR3 runs to 15 residues. From germline, CDR1 is MNHEY and CDR2 SVGAGI. This CDR3 reads CASRATGEGNQPQHF. The CDR3 region has the DNA TGTGCCAGCAGGGCGACAGGGGAAGGAAATCAGCCCCAGCATTTT.

The gene calls are TRBV6-5 and TRBJ1-1; D is undetermined. The CDR3 extends over 15 amino acids. CDR1 is MNHEY and CDR2 is SVGAGI in the germline V gene. The ends were cut back, 0 bases at V and 4 bases at J, with 12 bases in the middle. The CDR3 spells CASSYSIHMSTEAFF. The DNA of the CDR3 is TGTGCCAGCAGTTACTCGATCCATATGTCCACTGAAGCTTTCTTT.

This rearrangement joins TRBV27 to TRBJ1-2; no clear D gene. V gave up 3 bases and J gave up 4 bases, with 12 bases separating them. Germline V gene sequence: CDR1 MNHEY, CDR2 SMNVEV (reference sequence). The CDR3 is 14 amino acids. The CDR3 reads CASSFREVGYGYTF. CDR3 in DNA: TGTGCCAGCAGTTTTAGGGAGGTGGGCTATGGCTACACCTTC.

The chain recombines TRBV6-5 with TRBJ1-3; D not certain. V lost 11 bases to trimming and J lost 0 bases, with 14 bases between them. CDR1 and CDR2 from the germline V gene are MNHEY and SVGAGI. The CDR3 spans 14 residues. The DNA of the CDR3 is TGTGCCGTCTCCGGACCCAGCTCTGGAAACACCATATATTTT. Its translation is CAVSGPSSGNTIYF.

Details on this clone: At one boundary the junction diverges from the germline segment, which might be a read error. V and J are TRBV6-5 and TRBJ1-2; D gene uncertain. The CDR3 sequence is 12 residues long. Germline V gene data show CDR1 as MNHEY and CDR2 as SVGAGI. This CDR3 is CASSYGDTAIHF. DNA for the CDR3: TGTGCCAGCAGTTATGGTGACACGGCGATCCACTTC.

The V gene is TRBV10-3, the J gene TRBJ1-5; D remains unclear. CDR3 size: 17 residues. V dropped 2 bases and J dropped 4 bases, with 18 bases sitting between them. Per the germline V gene, CDR1 is ENHRY and CDR2 is SYGVKD. The CDR3 spells CAISEDSLMHQNQPQHF. CDR3 DNA sequence: TGTGCCATCAGTGAGGATTCCTTAATGCATCAGAATCAGCCCCAGCATTTT.

This sequence joins TRBV2 and TRBJ2-3; 8 bases fit TRBD1. The CDR3 length is 15 residues. Germline V gene sequence: CDR1 SNHLY, CDR2 FYNNEI. The DNA of the CDR3 is TGTGCTCCGGCTCCGGGACAGGTCGCGACAGATACGCAGTATTTT. Protein: CAPAPGQVATDTQYF.

The chain employs TRBV27 and TRBJ2-1; no clear D gene. Germline lookup yields CDR1 MNHEY and CDR2 SMNVEV (reference sequence). The germline V and J ends were trimmed by 5 bases and 6 bases, with 14 bases remaining between them. CDR3 length: 14 amino acids. The CDR3 reads CASSPSGAGNEQFF. Written as DNA, the CDR3 is TGTGCCAGCAGTCCCTCGGGCGCAGGCAATGAGCAGTTCTTC.

V usage is TRBV12-3 or TRBV12-4 and J usage is TRBJ1-5; D remains unclear. V lost 3 bases and J 10 bases, leaving 10 bases between the germline ends. The CDR3 loop spans 12 amino acids. As DNA, the CDR3 is TGTGCCAGCAGTTTGTCGGTGGGACCCCAGCATTTT. The encoded protein is CASSLSVGPQHF.

The chain carries TRBV28 and TRBJ1-5; TRBD1 might be the D (5 bases). Between the trimmed V and J ends, which lost 3 bases and 1 base, there was a span of 13 bases. This CDR3 is built from 16 residues. Germline CDR1 MDHEN, CDR2 SYDVKM. CDR3 region: CASSFLGGRSNQPQHF. The CDR3 DNA follows: TGTGCCAGCAGTTTTCTTGGGGGACGGAGCAATCAGCCCCAGCATTTT.

The chain combines TRBV12-5 with TRBJ1-2; D is unresolved. V was shortened by 0 bases and J by 8 bases, with 13 bases between the two germline ends. The germline V gene has CDR1 LGHNT and CDR2 FRNRAP. The CDR3 runs 14 residues. DNA of the CDR3: TGTGCTAGTGGTTTGGTACGAGGTGTAGGCGGCTACACCTTC. Protein: CASGLVRGVGGYTF.

The chain uses TRBV5-1 and TRBJ1-6; D is unclear. V gave up 0 bases and J gave up 9 bases, with 7 bases separating them. CDR1 and CDR2 from the germline V gene are SGHRS and YFSETQ. The CDR3 loop spans 13 amino acids. The CDR3 here is CASSLAGSSPLHF. CDR3 DNA: TGCGCCAGCAGCTTGGCCGGGAGTTCACCCCTCCACTTT.

This chain uses TRBV6-6 with TRBJ1-5; D is undetermined. Germline V gives CDR1 MNHNY, CDR2 SVGAGI (reference sequence). This CDR3 spans 16 amino acids. The V and J ends lost 0 bases and 1 base respectively, with 10 bases between them. The CDR3 DNA reads TGTGCCAGCAGTTACTCGGAGGGTGCGAGCAATCAGCCCCAGCATTTT. The encoded protein is CASSYSEGASNQPQHF.